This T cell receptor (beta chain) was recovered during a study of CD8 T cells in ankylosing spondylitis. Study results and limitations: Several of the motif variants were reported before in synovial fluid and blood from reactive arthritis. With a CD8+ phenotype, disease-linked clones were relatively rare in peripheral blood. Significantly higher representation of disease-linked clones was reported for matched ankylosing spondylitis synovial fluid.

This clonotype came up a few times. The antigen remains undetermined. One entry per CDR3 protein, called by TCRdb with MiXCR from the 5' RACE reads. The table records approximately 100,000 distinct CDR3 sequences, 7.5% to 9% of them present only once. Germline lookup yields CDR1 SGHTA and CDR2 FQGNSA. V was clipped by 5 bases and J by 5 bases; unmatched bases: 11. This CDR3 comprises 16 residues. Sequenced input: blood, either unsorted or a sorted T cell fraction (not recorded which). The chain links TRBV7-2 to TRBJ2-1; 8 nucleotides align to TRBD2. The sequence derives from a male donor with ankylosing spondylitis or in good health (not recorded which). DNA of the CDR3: TGTGCCAGCAGCCCCTCTGTCGGGGGGGGGAACAATGAGCAGTTCTTC. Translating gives CASSPSVGGGNNEQFF.